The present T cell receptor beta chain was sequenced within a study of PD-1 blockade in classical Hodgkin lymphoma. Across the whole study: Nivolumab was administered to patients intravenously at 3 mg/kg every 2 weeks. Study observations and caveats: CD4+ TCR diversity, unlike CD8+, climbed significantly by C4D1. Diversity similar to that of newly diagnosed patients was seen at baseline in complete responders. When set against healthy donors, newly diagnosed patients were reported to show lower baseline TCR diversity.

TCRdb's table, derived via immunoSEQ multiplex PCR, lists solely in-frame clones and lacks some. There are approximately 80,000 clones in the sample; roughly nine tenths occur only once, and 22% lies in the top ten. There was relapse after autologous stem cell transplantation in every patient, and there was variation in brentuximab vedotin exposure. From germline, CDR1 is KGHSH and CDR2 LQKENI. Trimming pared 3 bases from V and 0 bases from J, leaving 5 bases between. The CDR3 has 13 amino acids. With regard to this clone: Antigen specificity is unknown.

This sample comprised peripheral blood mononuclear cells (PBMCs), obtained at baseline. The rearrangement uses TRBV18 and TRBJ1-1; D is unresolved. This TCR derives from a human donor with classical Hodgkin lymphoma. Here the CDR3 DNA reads TGTGCCAGCTCACCCTTTTTGAACACTGAAGCTTTCTTT. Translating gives CASSPFLNTEAFF.